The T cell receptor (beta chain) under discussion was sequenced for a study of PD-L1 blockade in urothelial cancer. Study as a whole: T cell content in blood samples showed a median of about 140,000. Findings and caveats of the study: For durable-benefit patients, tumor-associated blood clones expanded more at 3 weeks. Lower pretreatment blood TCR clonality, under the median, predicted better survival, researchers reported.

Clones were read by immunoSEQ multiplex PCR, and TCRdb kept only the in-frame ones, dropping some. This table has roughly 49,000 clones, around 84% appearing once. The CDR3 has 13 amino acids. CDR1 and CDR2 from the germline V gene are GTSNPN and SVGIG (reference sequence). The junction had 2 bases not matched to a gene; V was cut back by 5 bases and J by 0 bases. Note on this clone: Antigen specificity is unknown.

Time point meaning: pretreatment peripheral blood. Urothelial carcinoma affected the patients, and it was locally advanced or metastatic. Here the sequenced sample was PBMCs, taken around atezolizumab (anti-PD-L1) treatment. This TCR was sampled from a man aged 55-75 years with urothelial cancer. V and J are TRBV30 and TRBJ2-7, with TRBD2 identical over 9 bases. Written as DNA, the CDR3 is TGTGCCTGGCGGACTAGCGCCTCCTACGAGCAGTACTTC. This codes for CAWRTSASYEQYF.